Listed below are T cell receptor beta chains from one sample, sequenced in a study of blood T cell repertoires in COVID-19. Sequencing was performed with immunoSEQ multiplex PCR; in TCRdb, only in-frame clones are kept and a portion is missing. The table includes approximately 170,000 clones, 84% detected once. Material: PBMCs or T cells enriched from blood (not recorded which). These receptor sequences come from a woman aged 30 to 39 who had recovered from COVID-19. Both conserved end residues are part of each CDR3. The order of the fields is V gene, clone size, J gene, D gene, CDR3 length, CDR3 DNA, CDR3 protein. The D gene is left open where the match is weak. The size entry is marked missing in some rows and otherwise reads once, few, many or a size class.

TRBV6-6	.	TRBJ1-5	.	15	TGTGCCAGCACCACGGGGGGGAATGGCAATCAGCCCCAGCATTTT	CASTTGGNGNQPQHF
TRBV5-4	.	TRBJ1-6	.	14	TGTGCCAGCAGCTTGTTAGCCCTCGGGACACCCCTCCACTTT	CASSLLALGTPLHF
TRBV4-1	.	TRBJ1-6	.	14	TGCGCCAGCAGCCCCCCCGGGTCTAATTCACCCCTCCACTTT	CASSPPGSNSPLHF
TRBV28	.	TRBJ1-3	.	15	TGTGCCAGCAGCTCTGGACAGAACTCTGGAAACACCATATATTTT	CASSSGQNSGNTIYF
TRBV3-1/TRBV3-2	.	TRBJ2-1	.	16	TGTGCCAGCAGCCAAGTATTGGGAGTCACCTACAATGAGCAGTTCTTC	CASSQVLGVTYNEQFF
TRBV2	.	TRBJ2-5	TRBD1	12	TGTGCCAGCAAGACAGGGGCAGAGACCCAGTACTTC	CASKTGAETQYF
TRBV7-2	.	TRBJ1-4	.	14	TGTGCCAGCAGCTTAGGGGGTCGGGGTGAAAAACTGTTTTTT	CASSLGGRGEKLFF
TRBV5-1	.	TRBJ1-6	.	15	TGCGCCAGCAGCGATCGTCCCCGGGGTGATTCACCCCTCCACTTT	CASSDRPRGDSPLHF
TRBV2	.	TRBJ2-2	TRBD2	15	TGTGCCAGCACCGAGGGAGGGAGCCCCACCGGGGAGCTGTTTTTT	CASTEGGSPTGELFF
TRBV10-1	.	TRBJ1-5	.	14	TGCGCCAGCAGTGAGTCGAGGATTGATCAGCCCCAGCATTTT	CASSESRIDQPQHF
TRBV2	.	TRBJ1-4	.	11	TGTGCCAGCAGTGGGGGGCCTAGCCTGTTTTTT	CASSGGPSLFF
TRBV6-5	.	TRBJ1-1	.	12	TGTGCCAGCATAGCGCGGGACACTGAAGCTTTCTTT	CASIARDTEAFF
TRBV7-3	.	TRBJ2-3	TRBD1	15	TGTGCCAGCAGCCTTGACAGGGGGCGGACAGATACGCAGTATTTT	CASSLDRGRTDTQYF
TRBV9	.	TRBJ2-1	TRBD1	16	TGTGCCAGCAGCGTAGGAAGTGGGACAGCCTACAATGAGCAGTTCTTC	CASSVGSGTAYNEQFF
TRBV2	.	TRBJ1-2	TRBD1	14	TGTGCCAGCAGTCTTGGGACAGTCAATTATGGCTACACCTTC	CASSLGTVNYGYTF
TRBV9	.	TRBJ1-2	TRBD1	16	TGTGCCAGCAGCGCTAACAGGGGCGACCCTAACTATGGCTACACCTTC	CASSANRGDPNYGYTF
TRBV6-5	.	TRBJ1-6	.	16	TGTGCCAGCAGTTACTCGACGGGGACCTATAATTCACCCCTCCACTTT	CASSYSTGTYNSPLHF
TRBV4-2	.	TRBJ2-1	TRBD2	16	TGTGCCAGCAGCCGTTCGTCACTAGCGGAATACAATGAGCAGTTCTTC	CASSRSSLAEYNEQFF
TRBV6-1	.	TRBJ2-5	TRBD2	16	TGTGCCAGCAGTGAATTAGCGGGGGGGTCTCAAGAGACCCAGTACTTC	CASSELAGGSQETQYF
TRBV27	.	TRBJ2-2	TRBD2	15	TGTGCCAGCAGTTTAACTAGCGGGAGCACCGGGGAGCTGTTTTTT	CASSLTSGSTGELFF
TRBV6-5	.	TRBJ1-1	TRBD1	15	TGTGCCAGCAGTTACTCGACAGGGACCGAACCAGGGGCTTTCTTT	CASSYSTGTEPGAFF
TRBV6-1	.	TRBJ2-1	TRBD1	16	TGTGCCAGCAGTGGGTTGGGACAGGGAAGCTACAATGAGCAGTTCTTC	CASSGLGQGSYNEQFF
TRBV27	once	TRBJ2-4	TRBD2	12	TGTGCCAGCAAGAACCCGGGGGGCATTCAGTACTTC	CASKNPGGIQYF
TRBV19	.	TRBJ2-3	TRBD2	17	TGTGCCAGTAGTGCGAGGACTAGTGGAACTTTAACAGATACGCAGTATTTT	CASSARTSGTLTDTQYF
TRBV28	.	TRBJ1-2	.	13	TGTGCCAGCAGTTCGGGGGGGGCCGATGGCTACACCTTC	CASSSGGADGYTF
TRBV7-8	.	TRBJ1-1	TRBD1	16	TGTGCCAGCAGCCCACTCCGGGACAGGGGGGGCACTGAAGCTTTCTTT	CASSPLRDRGGTEAFF
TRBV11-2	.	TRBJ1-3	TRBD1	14	TGTGCCAGCAGCCGGGACAGAACTGGAAACACCATATATTTT	CASSRDRTGNTIYF
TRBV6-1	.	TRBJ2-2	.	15	TGTGCCAGCAGTGAAGCGCGAGGTTTCACCGGGGAGCTGTTTTTT	CASSEARGFTGELFF
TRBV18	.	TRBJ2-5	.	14	TGTGCCAGCTCACCATCCGGGGAAGGGGAGACCCAGTACTTC	CASSPSGEGETQYF
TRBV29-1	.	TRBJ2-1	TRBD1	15	TGCAGCGTTGAAGGGGACATCAAGGGGGCACCAGAGCAGTTCTTC	CSVEGDIKGAPEQFF
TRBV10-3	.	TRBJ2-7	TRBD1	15	TGTGCCATCAGTGACCGCGACAGGGGTACCCTCGAGCAGTACTTC	CAISDRDRGTLEQYF
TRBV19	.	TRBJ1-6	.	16	TGTGCCAGTAGTAGCGCGGCGGGAGTCAGGGATTCACCCCTCCACTTT	CASSSAAGVRDSPLHF
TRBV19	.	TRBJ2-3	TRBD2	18	TGTGCCAGTAGTGCCGGACTAGCGGTCCAGCGGGGCACAGATACGCAGTATTTT	CASSAGLAVQRGTDTQYF
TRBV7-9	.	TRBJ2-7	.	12	TGTGCCAGCAGCTTAGCGAATCAGGAGCAGTACTTC	CASSLANQEQYF
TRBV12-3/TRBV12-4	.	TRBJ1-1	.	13	TGTGCCAGCATAAACAGTCTAAAGGCTGAAGCTTTCTTT	CASINSLKAEAFF
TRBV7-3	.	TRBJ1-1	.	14	TGTGCCAGCAGCTTAACGGGGGGAAACACTGAAGCTTTCTTT	CASSLTGGNTEAFF
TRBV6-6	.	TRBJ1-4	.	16	TGTGCCAGCAGTTACCCGGACAGTGCAACTAATGAAAAACTGTTTTTT	CASSYPDSATNEKLFF
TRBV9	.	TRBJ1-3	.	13	.	CASSVGTGNTVYF
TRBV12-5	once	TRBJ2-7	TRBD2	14	TGTGCTAGTGGTCAGACTAGCGGGATCTACGAGCAGTACTTC	CASGQTSGIYEQYF
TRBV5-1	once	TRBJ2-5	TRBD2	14	TGCGCCAGCAGTTTAGCGGGAGGGCCGGAGACCCAGTACTTC	CASSLAGGPETQYF
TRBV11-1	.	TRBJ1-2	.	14	TGTGCCAGCAGCTTAGCGCGGTCGAACTATGGCTACACCTTC	CASSLARSNYGYTF
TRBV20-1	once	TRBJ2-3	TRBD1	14	TGCAGTGCTAGTTGGGACAGGGCGGCAGATACGCAGTATTTT	CSASWDRAADTQYF
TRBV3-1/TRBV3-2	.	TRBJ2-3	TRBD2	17	TGTGCCAGCAGCCAAGGTCAACTAGCGGGAGGTACAGATACGCAGTATTTT	CASSQGQLAGGTDTQYF
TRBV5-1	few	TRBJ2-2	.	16	TGCGCCAGCAGCTTGGTAGGGGATCCGAACACCGGGGAGCTGTTTTTT	CASSLVGDPNTGELFF
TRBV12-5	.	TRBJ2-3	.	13	TGTGCTAGTGGTTTAGGAGGACCAGATACGCAGTATTTT	CASGLGGPDTQYF
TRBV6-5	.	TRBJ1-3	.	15	TGTGCCAGCAGCTCGGACAGACTGATTGGAAACACCATATATTTT	CASSSDRLIGNTIYF
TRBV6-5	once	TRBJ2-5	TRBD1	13	TGTGCCAGCAGTTACCAAGGACAGGGGGCCCAGTACTTC	CASSYQGQGAQYF